The 18 T cell receptor beta chains below come from one sample, sequenced in a study of cytotoxic CD8 clonotypes in ibrutinib-treated CLL. This table comes from immunoSEQ multiplex PCR, and its TCRdb copy is limited to in-frame clones, with some not included. Here the sample spans about 140,000 clones, 77% being singletons. This specimen consisted of PBMCs, obtained after 12 months of ibrutinib treatment. The receptors come from a human donor with chronic lymphocytic leukemia.

CDR3 in DNA: TGTGCCAGCAGCCCACAGGGTGTCACCGGGGAGCTGTTTTTT. The encoded protein is CASSPQGVTGELFF. V usage is TRBV5-4 and J usage is TRBJ2-2; D perhaps matches TRBD1 (6 bases). Germline CDR1 SGHNT, CDR2 YYREEE (reference sequence). V was cut by 4 bases and J by 4 bases, with 11 bases left in between. The CDR3 has 14 amino acids.

The V gene is TRBV28, the J gene TRBJ2-7; TRBD2 matches at 13 bases. CDR3 length: 18 amino acids. The V and J ends lost 6 bases and 2 bases, in that order; junction bases with no gene match: 13. Germline V lookup: CDR1 MDHEN, CDR2 SYDVKM. The CDR3 here is CASSAGLAGDRLTYEQYF. CDR3 DNA sequence: TGTGCCAGCAGCGCCGGACTAGCGGGAGATCGCCTTACCTACGAGCAGTACTTC.

This clone was observed once. The chain couples TRBV2 to TRBJ1-5, with 9 bases matching TRBD1. With V trimmed by 3 bases and J by 5 bases, 14 bases remained unmatched. The V gene's germline CDR1 is SNHLY and CDR2 FYNNEI. The CDR3 runs 18 residues. The CDR3 spells CASSDTGGLAAQDQPQHF. The DNA for the CDR3 is TGTGCCAGCAGTGATACAGGGGGCCTGGCCGCCCAAGATCAGCCCCAGCATTTT.

The chain joins TRBV21-1 to TRBJ2-7. TRBV21-1 is reported as a pseudogene. CDR3 length: 12 residues. CDR3 bases: TGTGCCAGCGTTCGGTGGACCTACGAGCAGTACTTC. Its translation is CASVRWTYEQYF.

This clone was picked up a small number of times. This chain connects TRBV27 to TRBJ1-6; maybe TRBD1 (5 bases). This CDR3 spans 13 amino acids. Germline V lookup: CDR1 MNHEY, CDR2 SMNVEV (reference sequence). V was trimmed by 0 bases and J by 14 bases, leaving 11 bases between them. Here the CDR3 reads CASSLSGRAALHF. The CDR3 DNA follows: TGTGCCAGCAGTTTATCCGGCAGGGCAGCCCTCCACTTT.

This clone was counted between two and nine times. This rearrangement joins TRBV11-2 to TRBJ2-1; 13 positions agree with TRBD2. Per germline, CDR1 SGHAT and CDR2 FQNNGV. This CDR3 comprises 14 residues. Trimming at V came to 4 bases and at J to 8 bases, leaving 2 bases not matched to a gene. CDR3 protein: CASSYGLAGDEQFF. The CDR3 DNA reads TGTGCCAGCAGCTATGGACTAGCGGGAGATGAGCAGTTCTTC.

This clone was found a few times. V usage is TRBV6-1 and J usage is TRBJ1-5; weak D call: TRBD1 (5 bases). Per the germline V gene, CDR1 is MNHNS and CDR2 is SASEGT. The V gene lost 0 bases and the J gene lost 0 bases, with 12 bases spanning the gap. The CDR3 spans 17 residues. The CDR3 loop reads CASSEAWRQHSNQPQHF. The CDR3 DNA is TGTGCCAGCAGTGAAGCGTGGCGACAGCATAGCAATCAGCCCCAGCATTTT.

This chain joins TRBV12-2 and TRBJ2-2; TRBD1 was called by the table and not checked on the DNA. TRBV12-2 constitutes a pseudogene. The CDR3 is 17 residues long. The CDR3 DNA follows: TGTGCAAGTCGCTTAGCGGGACAGACTTCGAACACCGGGGAGCTGTTTTTT. Translating it yields CASRLAGQTSNTGELFF.

CDR3 nucleotide sequence: TGTGCCAGCAGCGCCTCGGGGGGGGGCCCCTCGAACACCGGGGAGCTGTTTTTT. Translated: CASSASGGGPSNTGELFF. This chain connects TRBV2 to TRBJ2-2, with 8 positions matching TRBD2. V lost 6 bases, J lost 0 bases, and 12 bases stayed unmatched. The length of the CDR3 is 18 residues. Germline CDR1 and CDR2: SNHLY and FYNNEI.

This chain links TRBV6-5 with TRBJ1-1, with 8 bases fitting TRBD1. Germline CDR1 and CDR2: MNHEY and SVGAGI. The CDR3 consists of 13 residues. With 6 bases clipped from V and 10 bases from J, the junction kept 10 bases outside the gene matches. The CDR3 nucleotides are TGTGCCAGCAGATGGGACAGGTCCAAGGGAGCTTTCTTT. Translation gives CASRWDRSKGAFF.

This sequence joins TRBV9 and TRBJ2-1, with 13 positions matching TRBD2. The germline V gene encodes CDR1 SGDLS and CDR2 YYNGEE. With 2 bases clipped from V and 4 bases from J, the junction kept 3 bases outside the gene matches. There are 16 residues in the CDR3. CDR3 protein: CASSVGLAGAYNEQFF. CDR3 sequence (DNA): TGTGCCAGCAGCGTTGGACTAGCGGGGGCATACAATGAGCAGTTCTTC.

Written as DNA, the CDR3 is TGTGCCAGCAGTTACCGAGGGGGCGCAGAGACCCAGTACTTC. Translating it yields CASSYRGGAETQYF. The gene calls are TRBV6-5 and TRBJ2-5, with TRBD1 identical over 7 bases. The CDR3 spans 14 residues. V was pared by 2 bases and J by 4 bases, with 4 bases of the junction left unmatched. Germline CDR1 reads MNHEY; CDR2 reads SVGAGI.

V gene TRBV28 combines with J gene TRBJ1-3, with D unresolved. There are 15 residues in the CDR3. The ends were cut back, 1 base at V and 7 bases at J, with 14 bases in the middle. Germline V gene lookup returns CDR1 MDHEN and CDR2 SYDVKM. The CDR3 bases are TGTGCCAGCAGTTTATTAGGCAAAATAGGGAACACCATATATTTT. This gives the protein CASSLLGKIGNTIYF.

This clone was recorded once. The V call is TRBV5-1, the J call TRBJ1-1, with TRBD1 as a possible D gene (6 bases). In germline, CDR1 is SGHRS, CDR2 YFSETQ. V lost 2 bases, J lost 2 bases, and 13 bases lay in between. The CDR3 is 15 residues long. This chain's CDR3 is CASSFFIGGNTEAFF. CDR3 nucleotide sequence: TGCGCCAGCAGCTTTTTTATAGGGGGTAACACTGAAGCTTTCTTT. Filled out from reference TRBV5-1 and TRBJ1-1, the complete variable domain reads KAGVTQTPRYLIKTRGQQVTLSCSPISGHRSVSWYQQTPGQGLQFLFEYFSETQRNKGNFPGRFSGRQFSNSRSEMNVSTLELGDSALYLCASSFFIGGNTEAFFGQGTRLTVV.

The V and J genes are TRBV5-6 and TRBJ1-2; tentative D call: TRBD1 (6 bases). CDR3 length: 12 residues. Germline V gene lookup returns CDR1 SGHDT and CDR2 YYEEEE. V lost 3 bases, J lost 7 bases, and 10 bases lay in between. Here the CDR3 DNA reads TGTGCCAGCAGCTGGACAGAGGGTGGCTACACCTTC. Translating it yields CASSWTEGGYTF.

The chain joins TRBV7-8 to TRBJ2-7; D not resolved. The germline V and J ends were trimmed by 1 base and 2 bases, with 12 bases remaining between them. Per the germline V gene, CDR1 is SGHVS and CDR2 is FQNEAQ. The CDR3 runs 15 residues. CDR3 coding DNA: TGTGCCAGCAGCTTAGGGGCGGCCCCTACCTACGAGCAGTACTTC. This gives the protein CASSLGAAPTYEQYF.

The chain is built from TRBV11-1 and TRBJ1-1, with no clear D. Trimming left V 2 bases short and J 2 bases short, with 6 bases between. CDR3 length: 13 residues. From germline, CDR1 is SGHAT and CDR2 FQDESV (reference sequence). The CDR3 nucleotides read TGTGCCAGCAGCTTATCGGTAAACACTGAAGCTTTCTTT. Residues: CASSLSVNTEAFF.

The rearrangement uses TRBV6-6 and TRBJ1-5; 7 bases are a match to TRBD1. The CDR3 consists of 16 residues. Germline V gene data show CDR1 as MNHNY and CDR2 as SVGAGI (reference sequence). The V gene end was trimmed by 6 bases and the J gene end by 2 bases; junction bases not matched to a gene: 10. In nucleotides, the CDR3 is TGTGCCAGCAGCTTGGACAGGCCCGTGGGCAATCAGCCCCAGCATTTT. It specifies CASSLDRPVGNQPQHF.